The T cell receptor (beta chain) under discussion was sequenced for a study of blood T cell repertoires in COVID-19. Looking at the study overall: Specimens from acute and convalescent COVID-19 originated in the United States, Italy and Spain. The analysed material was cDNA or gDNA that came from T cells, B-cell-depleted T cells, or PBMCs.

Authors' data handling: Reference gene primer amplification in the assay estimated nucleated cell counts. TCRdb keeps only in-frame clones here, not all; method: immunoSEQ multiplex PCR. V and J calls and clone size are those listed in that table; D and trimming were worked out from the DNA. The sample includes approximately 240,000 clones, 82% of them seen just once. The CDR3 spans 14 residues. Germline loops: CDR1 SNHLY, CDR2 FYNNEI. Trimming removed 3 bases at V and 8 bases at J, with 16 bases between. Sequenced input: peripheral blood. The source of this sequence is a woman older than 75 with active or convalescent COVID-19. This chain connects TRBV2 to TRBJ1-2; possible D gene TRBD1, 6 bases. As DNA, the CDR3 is TGTGCCAGCAGTGAGAACAGGGTAGAGCGCGGCTACACCTTC. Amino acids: CASSENRVERGYTF.